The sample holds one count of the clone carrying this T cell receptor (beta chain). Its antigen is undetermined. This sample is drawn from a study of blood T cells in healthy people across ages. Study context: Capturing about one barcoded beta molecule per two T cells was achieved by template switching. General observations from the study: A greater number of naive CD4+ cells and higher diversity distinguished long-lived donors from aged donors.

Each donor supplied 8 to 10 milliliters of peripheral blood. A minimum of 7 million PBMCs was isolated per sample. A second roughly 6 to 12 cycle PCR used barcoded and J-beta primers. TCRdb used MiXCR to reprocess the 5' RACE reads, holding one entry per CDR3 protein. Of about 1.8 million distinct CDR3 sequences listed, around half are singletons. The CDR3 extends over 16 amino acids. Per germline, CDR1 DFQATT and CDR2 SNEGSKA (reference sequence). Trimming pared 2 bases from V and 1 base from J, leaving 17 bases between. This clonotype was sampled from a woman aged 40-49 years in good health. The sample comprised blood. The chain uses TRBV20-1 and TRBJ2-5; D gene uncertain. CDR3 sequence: CSARSPWADFQETQYF. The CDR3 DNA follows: TGCAGTGCTAGATCTCCCTGGGCGGATTTCCAAGAGACCCAGTACTTC.